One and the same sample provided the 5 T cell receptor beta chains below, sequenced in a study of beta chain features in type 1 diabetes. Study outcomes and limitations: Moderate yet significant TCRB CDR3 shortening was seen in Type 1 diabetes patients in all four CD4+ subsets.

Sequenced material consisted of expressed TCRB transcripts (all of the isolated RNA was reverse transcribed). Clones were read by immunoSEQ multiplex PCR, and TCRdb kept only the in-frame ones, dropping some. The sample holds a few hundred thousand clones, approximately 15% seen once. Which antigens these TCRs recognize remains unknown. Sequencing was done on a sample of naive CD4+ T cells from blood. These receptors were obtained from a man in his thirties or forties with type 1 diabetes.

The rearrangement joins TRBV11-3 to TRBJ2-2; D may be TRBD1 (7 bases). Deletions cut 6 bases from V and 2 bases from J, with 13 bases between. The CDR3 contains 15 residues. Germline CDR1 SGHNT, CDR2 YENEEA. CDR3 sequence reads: CASRPQGGNTGELFF. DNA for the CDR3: TGTGCCAGCAGGCCTCAGGGGGGCAACACCGGGGAGCTGTTTTTT.

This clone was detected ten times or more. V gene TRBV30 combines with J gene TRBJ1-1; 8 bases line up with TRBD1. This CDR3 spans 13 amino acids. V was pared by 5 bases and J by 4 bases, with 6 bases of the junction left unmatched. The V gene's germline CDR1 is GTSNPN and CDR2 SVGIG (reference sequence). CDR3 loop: CAWGTGESTEAFF. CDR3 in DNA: TGTGCCTGGGGGACAGGAGAGAGCACTGAAGCTTTCTTT. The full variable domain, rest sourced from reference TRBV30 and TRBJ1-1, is SQTIHQWPATLVQPVGSPLSLECTVEGTSNPNLYWYRQAAGRGLQLLFYSVGIGQISSEVPQNLSASRPQDRQFILSSKKLLLSDSGFYLCAWGTGESTEAFFGQGTRLTVV.

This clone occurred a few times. The CDR3 bases are TGTGCCAGCAGCTTTATGGACAGGCGGGATTCACCCCTCCACTTT. Protein: CASSFMDRRDSPLHF. The rearrangement links TRBV11-2 to TRBJ1-6, with 7 bases fitting TRBD1. The CDR3 totals 15 residues. Unmatched junction bases numbered 7, after V lost 3 bases and J lost 8 bases. Per germline, CDR1 SGHAT and CDR2 FQNNGV.

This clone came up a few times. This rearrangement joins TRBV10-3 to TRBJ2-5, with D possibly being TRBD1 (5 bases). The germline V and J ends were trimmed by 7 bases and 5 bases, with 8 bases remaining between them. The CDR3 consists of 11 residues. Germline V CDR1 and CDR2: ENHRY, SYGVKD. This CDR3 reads CAIKTDETQYF. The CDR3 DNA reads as TGTGCCATCAAGACAGATGAGACCCAGTACTTC.

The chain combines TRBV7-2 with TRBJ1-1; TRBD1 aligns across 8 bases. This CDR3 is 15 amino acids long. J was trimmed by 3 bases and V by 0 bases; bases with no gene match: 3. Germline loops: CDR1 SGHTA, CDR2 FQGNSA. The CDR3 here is CASSLAQGADTEAFF. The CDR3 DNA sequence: TGTGCCAGCAGCTTAGCGCAGGGGGCCGACACTGAAGCTTTCTTT. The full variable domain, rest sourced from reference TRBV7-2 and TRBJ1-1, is GAGVSQSPSNKVTEKGKDVELRCDPISGHTALYWYRQSLGQGLEFLIYFQGNSAPDKSGLPSDRFSAERTGGSVSTLTIQRTQQEDSAVYLCASSLAQGADTEAFFGQGTRLTVV.